These 21 T cell receptor beta chains were all obtained from the same sample, sequenced in a study of blood T cell repertoires in COVID-19. The data were produced by immunoSEQ multiplex PCR, yet TCRdb's version contains in-frame clones alone and is incomplete. The data hold 45,000 or so clones, with around 86% observed a single time. Material for sequencing was peripheral blood. The receptors originated from a man in his forties with active COVID-19.

The V call is TRBV3-1 (or the pseudogene TRBV3-2), the J call TRBJ1-5; a weak D match, TRBD1 (5 bases). There are 14 residues in the CDR3. V gave up 6 bases and J gave up 1 base, with 10 bases separating them. Germline V gene lookup returns CDR1 LGHDT and CDR2 YNNKEL (reference sequence). The CDR3 DNA reads TGTGCCAGCAGTCCCGACAGCAGCAATCAGCCCCAGCATTTT. Translated, it gives CASSPDSSNQPQHF.

This chain links TRBV18 with TRBJ1-5; 10 nucleotides agree with TRBD1. The trim removed 3 bases at V and 6 bases at J, leaving 11 bases unmatched. CDR3 length: 17 amino acids. CDR1 KGHSH and CDR2 LQKENI come from the germline V gene. Here the CDR3 reads CASSPGQGFGIGQPQHF. The CDR3 region has the DNA TGTGCCAGCTCACCGGGACAGGGGTTTGGTATCGGTCAGCCCCAGCATTTT.

The chain has TRBV25-1 and TRBJ1-2; D may be TRBD1 (6 bases). V dropped 6 bases and J dropped 8 bases, with 25 bases sitting between them. Germline V gives CDR1 MGHDK, CDR2 SYGVNS. There are 16 residues in the CDR3. CDR3 nucleotides: TGTGCCAGCAGCCTTCCCTTAGACACAGGGATAGAAGGCTACACCTTC. Translating it yields CASSLPLDTGIEGYTF.

The rearrangement joins TRBV29-1 to TRBJ2-3, with D uncertain. The CDR3 sequence is 12 residues long. Per the germline V gene, CDR1 is SQVTM and CDR2 is ANQGSEA. V was cut by 4 bases and J by 2 bases, with 7 bases left in between. Here the CDR3 reads CSVARSTDTQYF. The DNA for the CDR3 is TGCAGCGTTGCTCGGTCCACAGATACGCAGTATTTT.

This clone came up once. The chain couples TRBV15 to TRBJ1-1; tentatively, D is TRBD1 (5 bases). V lost 3 bases, J lost 5 bases, and 13 bases lay in between. This CDR3 has 14 amino acids. Germline V gene data show CDR1 as LNHNV and CDR2 as YYDKDF (reference sequence). CDR3 in amino acids: CATSRGGVETEAFF. In DNA, the CDR3 is TGTGCCACCAGCAGGGGGGGGGTGGAGACTGAAGCTTTCTTT.

The CDR3 loop is CASSFRLAGGNEQFF. The CDR3 DNA reads as TGCGCCAGCAGCTTCAGACTAGCGGGAGGCAATGAGCAGTTCTTC. The chain links TRBV5-1 to TRBJ2-1; 13 bases are a match to TRBD2. The J segment lost 6 bases and the V segment lost 2 bases, leaving 2 bases of the junction unmatched. CDR3 size: 15 residues. The germline V gene has CDR1 SGHRS and CDR2 YFSETQ.

This chain uses TRBV7-2 with TRBJ2-7, with 8 bases matching TRBD2. Germline loops: CDR1 SGHTA, CDR2 FQGNSA. The CDR3 runs to 16 residues. Trimming at V came to 5 bases and at J to 2 bases, leaving 11 bases not matched to a gene. The CDR3 DNA reads as TGTGCCAGCAGCCCTCAAGCGGGAGCTTTTCCCTACGAGCAGTACTTC. Its protein product is CASSPQAGAFPYEQYF.

The chain couples TRBV5-1 to TRBJ2-7, with TRBD1 matching 8 bases. Germline trimming cut 4 bases from V and 4 bases from J; bases unmatched to any gene: 16. Germline CDR1 SGHRS, CDR2 YFSETQ. CDR3 size: 17 residues. CDR3 nucleotide sequence: TGCGCCAGCAGCCGGTACTCCTCGACAGGGGTCCAATACGAGCAGTACTTC. It yields the protein CASSRYSSTGVQYEQYF.

This chain links TRBV6-4 with TRBJ2-1, with TRBD2 identical over 11 bases. Per the germline V gene, CDR1 is MRHNA and CDR2 is SNTAGT. J gave up 4 bases and V 4 bases, and 6 bases lay outside the gene matches. The CDR3 loop spans 16 amino acids. The CDR3 spells CASSVSGTSGYNEQFF. DNA for the CDR3: TGTGCCAGCAGTGTCTCCGGGACTAGCGGATACAATGAGCAGTTCTTC.

The rearrangement uses TRBV4-1 and TRBJ2-1; D is possibly TRBD1 (6 bases). Germline CDR1 and CDR2: MGHRA and YSYEKL. The CDR3 sequence is 15 residues long. Deletions cut 1 base from V and 5 bases from J, with 12 bases between. The CDR3 reads CASSQVWTENNEQFF. As DNA, the CDR3 is TGCGCCAGCAGCCAAGTTTGGACAGAGAACAATGAGCAGTTCTTC.

The genes are TRBV24-1 and TRBJ1-4; D perhaps matches TRBD1 (6 bases). V gave up 5 bases and J gave up 16 bases, with 16 bases separating them. This CDR3 region has 12 residues. CDR1 is KGHDR, CDR2 SFDVKD, per germline. In DNA form, the CDR3 reads TGTGCCACCAGTGGTACAGGGCCCGAAAGGTTTTTT. It translates to CATSGTGPERFF.

The chain combines TRBV29-1 with TRBJ2-7, with D uncertain. This CDR3 is 11 amino acids long. Germline V gives CDR1 SQVTM, CDR2 ANQGSEA. V dropped 4 bases and J dropped 3 bases, with 7 bases sitting between them. The CDR3 DNA follows: TGCAGCGTTGGGGCGTTCTACGAGCAGTACTTC. Protein: CSVGAFYEQYF.

The V gene is TRBV15, the J gene TRBJ2-5, with 7 bases fitting TRBD2. This CDR3 has 14 amino acids. Germline assignment: CDR1 LNHNV and CDR2 YYDKDF (reference sequence). Trimming cost V 3 bases and J 4 bases; bases outside gene matches: 5. The DNA of the CDR3 is TGTGCCACCAGCAGGTGGGGAGGGAGAGAGACCCAGTACTTC. Encoded protein: CATSRWGGRETQYF.

In regard to this clone: Germline is not matched at one junction end, which may reflect a read error. This rearrangement joins TRBV5-5 to TRBJ2-2; 9 positions agree with TRBD1. The CDR3 totals 17 residues. CDR1 is SGHKS and CDR2 is YYEKEE in the germline V gene (reference sequence). CDR3 nucleotides: TGTGCCAGCCGCTTGGGGGGGGGACAGGGAACCCCCGGGGAGCTGTTTTTT. Translated: CASRLGGGQGTPGELFF.

The chain employs TRBV3-1 (or the pseudogene TRBV3-2) and TRBJ1-5, with D maybe TRBD1 (6 bases). V lost 4 bases to trimming and J lost 6 bases, with 22 bases between them. Germline CDR1 is LGHDT and CDR2 is YNNKEL (reference sequence). The CDR3 extends over 17 amino acids. The CDR3 nucleotides read TGTGCCAGCAGCCTTGGTCCGGGGGGCCTCTTGGGTCAGCCCCAGCATTTT. It translates to CASSLGPGGLLGQPQHF.

The rearrangement uses TRBV7-9 and TRBJ1-1, with a possible D match to TRBD1 (5 bases). Trimming cost V 3 bases and J 9 bases, with 8 bases left between them. CDR1 is SEHNR and CDR2 is FQNEAQ in the germline V gene (reference sequence). There are 11 residues in the CDR3. DNA of the CDR3: TGTGCCAGCAGCTTGGCGGGGCAAGCTTTCTTT. Its protein is CASSLAGQAFF.

The gene calls are TRBV9 and TRBJ2-1; TRBD2 agrees at 9 bases. CDR1 is SGDLS and CDR2 is YYNGEE in the germline V gene. This CDR3 is built from 17 residues. Trimming at V came to 4 bases and at J to 3 bases, leaving 11 bases not matched to a gene. For the CDR3, the DNA is TGTGCCAGCAGCATCCGCCCGACTAGCGGCCACTACAATGAGCAGTTCTTC. Protein product: CASSIRPTSGHYNEQFF.

The rearrangement uses TRBV18 and TRBJ1-5, with no clear D. Germline-derived CDR1 and CDR2 are KGHSH and LQKENI. The V and J ends lost 1 base and 7 bases respectively, with 8 bases between them. The CDR3 covers 13 residues. The CDR3 spells CASSPRPGQPQHF. The CDR3 DNA reads as TGTGCCAGCTCACCACGCCCGGGACAGCCCCAGCATTTT.

This clone has a single count. J is TRBJ2-5 and V is TRBV5-1; no reliable D call. V lost 0 bases to trimming and J lost 6 bases, with 9 bases between them. The CDR3 totals 13 residues. Germline V gene data show CDR1 as SGHRS and CDR2 as YFSETQ. The CDR3 DNA sequence: TGCGCCAGCAGCTTGGTTAGTGATCAGACCCAGTACTTC. Its protein is CASSLVSDQTQYF.

The gene calls are TRBV7-2 and TRBJ2-3; TRBD1 matches 10 bases. From germline, CDR1 is SGHTA and CDR2 FQGNSA. The CDR3 sequence is 15 residues long. Germline trimming cut 3 bases from V and 4 bases from J; bases unmatched to any gene: 4. The CDR3 loop is CASSFGQGEADTQYF. The CDR3 bases are TGTGCCAGCAGCTTCGGACAGGGGGAGGCAGATACGCAGTATTTT.

J is TRBJ1-4 and V is TRBV3-1 (or the pseudogene TRBV3-2), with 8 positions matching TRBD1. Per the germline V gene, CDR1 is LGHDT and CDR2 is YNNKEL (reference sequence). The V segment lost 1 base and the J segment 5 bases; nucleotides outside the gene matches: 6. This CDR3 has 16 amino acids. The CDR3 nucleotides read TGTGCCAGCAGCCAAGGGGATGGACAGGGAAATGAAAAACTGTTTTTT. Translated, it gives CASSQGDGQGNEKLFF.